A single sample is the source of the 28 T cell receptor beta chains below, sequenced in a study of blood T cell repertoires in COVID-19. Clones were sequenced by immunoSEQ multiplex PCR, and TCRdb holds only the in-frame ones, with some missing. The data contain 250,000 or so clones, approximately 90% of them singletons. Sequencing used PBMCs or T cells enriched from blood (not recorded which). The receptors here all came from a man in his forties or fifties who had been exposed to COVID-19.

This rearrangement joins TRBV2 to TRBJ2-5, with 12 positions matching TRBD2. Germline V gene lookup returns CDR1 SNHLY and CDR2 FYNNEI. V lost 6 bases to trimming and J lost 5 bases; unmatched junction nucleotides: 4. This CDR3 is 14 amino acids long. This CDR3 reads CASRETSGSETQYF. The CDR3 DNA sequence: TGTGCCAGCAGGGAGACTAGCGGGAGTGAGACCCAGTACTTC.

CDR3 sequence: CASTQTGENTEAFF. In DNA, the CDR3 is TGTGCCAGTACCCAGACAGGGGAGAACACTGAAGCTTTCTTT. The genes are TRBV19 and TRBJ1-1; 8 bases align to TRBD1. V trimming: 7 bases; J trimming: 1 base; junction bases outside the gene matches: 5. CDR3 size: 14 residues. Germline CDR1 is LNHDA and CDR2 is SQIVND (reference sequence).

This sequence joins TRBV5-1 and TRBJ2-1; D not certain. Trimming cost V 4 bases and J 6 bases, with 11 bases left between them. The CDR3 is 13 residues long. Germline V CDR1 and CDR2: SGHRS, YFSETQ. CDR3 nucleotides: TGCGCCAGCAGCGTCCTAGAATCCAATGAGCAGTTCTTC. Protein: CASSVLESNEQFF.

The gene calls are TRBV4-3 and TRBJ2-7, with 9 bases that match TRBD1. The ends lost 4 bases at V and 6 bases at J; junction bases unmatched: 4. The CDR3 has 13 residues. CDR1 and CDR2 from the germline V gene are LGHNA and YSLEER. The CDR3 coding sequence is TGCGCCAGCAGCCCAGACAGGGGGTCCGAGCAGTACTTC. Translated, it gives CASSPDRGSEQYF.

The chain uses TRBV1 and TRBJ2-3; the table's D call, TRBD2, was not checked against the DNA. TRBV1 is termed a pseudogene. This CDR3 has 11 residues. The CDR3: CTSSLSDTQYF. The CDR3 DNA reads TGCACCAGCAGTCTATCAGATACGCAGTATTTT.

This rearrangement joins TRBV15 to TRBJ2-7, with D uncertain. V shed 5 bases and J shed 2 bases, with 13 bases lying between them. This CDR3 has 14 amino acids. Germline assignment: CDR1 LNHNV and CDR2 YYDKDF (reference sequence). CDR3 nucleotide sequence: TGTGCCACCAGCGTCCGGTCTTACCCCTACGAGCAGTACTTC. It yields the protein CATSVRSYPYEQYF.

The chain joins TRBV27 to TRBJ2-7; TRBD2 matches 9 bases. J was trimmed by 6 bases and V by 4 bases; bases with no gene match: 4. The CDR3 runs 13 residues. In germline, CDR1 is MNHEY, CDR2 SMNVEV (reference sequence). This CDR3 is CASSSGLASEQYF. The DNA for the CDR3 is TGTGCCAGCAGTTCCGGACTAGCGAGCGAGCAGTACTTC.

V usage is TRBV28 and J usage is TRBJ2-2, with TRBD1 matching over 10 bases. This CDR3 region has 20 residues. Trimming took 4 bases from V and 2 from J; bases not matched to a gene: 16. Per germline, CDR1 MDHEN and CDR2 SYDVKM. In DNA, the CDR3 is TGTGCCAGCAGTTGGGCGGCCCGGGACAGGGGTACACAAAACACCGGGGAGCTGTTTTTT. It translates to CASSWAARDRGTQNTGELFF.

The chain couples TRBV28 to TRBJ2-7; D gene uncertain. CDR3 length: 14 amino acids. V was trimmed by 8 bases and J by 0 bases, leaving 14 bases between them. CDR1 and CDR2 from the germline V gene are MDHEN and SYDVKM. This chain's CDR3 is CASRSRTSSYEQYF. The CDR3 DNA sequence: TGTGCCAGCCGTTCTAGAACAAGCTCCTACGAGCAGTACTTC.

V usage is TRBV7-9 and J usage is TRBJ2-5; D is perhaps TRBD1 (5 bases). The CDR3 totals 12 residues. Germline CDR1 reads SEHNR; CDR2 reads FQNEAQ (reference sequence). Trimming took 4 bases from V and 4 from J, leaving 7 bases between them. CDR3 protein: CASSSRVETQYF. The CDR3 DNA reads TGTGCCAGCAGCTCCAGGGTAGAGACCCAGTACTTC.

The chain is built from TRBV2 and TRBJ2-2; 7 bases fit TRBD1. Trimming took 5 bases from V and 2 from J; bases not matched to a gene: 2. The V gene's germline CDR1 is SNHLY and CDR2 FYNNEI. The CDR3 extends over 14 amino acids. CDR3 sequence: CASSWDSNTGELFF. CDR3 sequence (DNA): TGTGCCAGCAGTTGGGACAGTAACACCGGGGAGCTGTTTTTT. The variable domain in full, completed from reference TRBV2 and TRBJ2-2, reads EPEVTQTPSHQVTQMGQEVILRCVPISNHLYFYWYRQILGQKVEFLVSFYNNEISEKSEIFDDQFSVERPDGSNFTLKIRSTKLEDSAMYFCASSWDSNTGELFFGEGSRLTVL.

The V call is TRBV7-9, the J call TRBJ2-1, with 13 bases aligning to TRBD2. CDR1 and CDR2 from the germline V gene are SEHNR and FQNEAQ (reference sequence). This CDR3 region has 15 residues. The junction had 6 bases not matched to a gene; V was cut back by 6 bases and J by 7 bases. The CDR3 DNA reads as TGTGCCAGCAGTACCGGGACTAGCGGGACAAATGAGCAGTTCTTC. Translation gives CASSTGTSGTNEQFF. Combining the CDR3 with reference TRBV7-9 and TRBJ2-1 gives the whole variable domain DTGVSQNPRHKITKRGQNVTFRCDPISEHNRLYWYRQTLGQGPEFLTYFQNEAQLEKSRLLSDRFSAERPKGSFSTLEIQRTEQGDSAMYLCASSTGTSGTNEQFFGPGTRLTVL.

This chain connects TRBV5-4 to TRBJ1-2, with no clear D. This CDR3 is 11 amino acids long. Per the germline V gene, CDR1 is SGHNT and CDR2 is YYREEE (reference sequence). V lost 3 bases and J lost 2, with 2 bases in between. The CDR3 nucleotides read TGTGCCAGCAGCTCGAACTATGGCTACACCTTC. As protein: CASSSNYGYTF.

The chain employs TRBV2 and TRBJ1-2, with D tentatively TRBD1 (6 bases). The CDR3 is 12 amino acids. Germline CDR1 is SNHLY and CDR2 is FYNNEI. Trimming pared 4 bases from V and 8 bases from J, leaving 11 bases between. The CDR3 region is CASSGTGNGYTF. In DNA form, the CDR3 reads TGTGCCAGCAGTGGAACAGGGAACGGCTACACCTTC.

The chain links TRBV5-5 to TRBJ2-7; perhaps TRBD1 as D (5 bases). The V end was cut by 7 bases, the J end by 3 bases, with 17 bases between. Per the germline V gene, CDR1 is SGHKS and CDR2 is YYEKEE (reference sequence). The CDR3 covers 14 residues. The DNA for the CDR3 is TGTGCCAGCCGCCCTGAGACAGAGATCTACGAGCAGTACTTC. Translation: CASRPETEIYEQYF.

The chain employs TRBV18 and TRBJ2-1; 12 positions match TRBD1. J was trimmed by 7 bases and V by 4 bases; bases with no gene match: 5. The length of the CDR3 is 15 residues. Per germline, CDR1 KGHSH and CDR2 LQKENI. As DNA, the CDR3 is TGTGCCAGCTCACAGAGGGACAGGGGGCGGAATGAGCAGTTCTTC. Amino acid sequence: CASSQRDRGRNEQFF.

This chain uses TRBV28 with TRBJ2-7; a possible D gene is TRBD2 (6 bases). The CDR3 loop spans 13 amino acids. Trimming took off 7 bases at V and 4 bases at J, with 14 bases between the two ends. Germline assignment: CDR1 MDHEN and CDR2 SYDVKM. The CDR3 region has the DNA TGTGCCAGCAAGGAGTCGGGAGCTTACGAGCAGTACTTC. Its protein is CASKESGAYEQYF.

The chain's CDR3 is CASSIHIFQQGIADNEQFF. For the CDR3, the DNA is TGTGCCAGTAGTATACATATTTTCCAACAGGGAATAGCCGACAATGAGCAGTTCTTC. V usage is TRBV19 and J usage is TRBJ2-1, with a possible D match to TRBD1 (6 bases). Germline V CDR1 and CDR2: LNHDA, SQIVND (reference sequence). Trimming took 2 bases from V and 5 from J, leaving 25 bases between them. The CDR3 contains 19 residues.

The chain has TRBV5-1 and TRBJ2-3, with TRBD1 matching over 11 bases. Germline CDR1 SGHRS, CDR2 YFSETQ. V was clipped by 4 bases and J by 5 bases; unmatched bases: 15. The CDR3 covers 18 residues. The CDR3 loop is CASSRRTLGQGGVDTQYF. CDR3 coding DNA: TGCGCCAGCAGCCGACGTACCCTGGGACAGGGGGGCGTAGATACGCAGTATTTT.

The chain recombines TRBV7-2 with TRBJ2-1; 11 bases fit TRBD2. V lost 2 bases and J lost 5; bases outside the gene matches: 8. The CDR3 is 17 residues long. CDR1 and CDR2 (germline): SGHTA, FQGNSA. CDR3: CASSLFPGTSGNNEQFF. DNA of the CDR3: TGTGCCAGCAGCTTATTTCCCGGGACTAGCGGCAACAATGAGCAGTTCTTC.

This clone showed up just once. CDR3 DNA: TGTGCCAGCAGTCTAGCGGGGCGAAGCACAGATACGCAGTATTTT. This translates into CASSLAGRSTDTQYF. This sequence joins TRBV27 and TRBJ2-3, with 9 bases lining up with TRBD2. V shed 5 bases and J 0 bases; nucleotides not matched to a gene: 3. The CDR3 spans 15 residues. Germline values: CDR1 MNHEY, CDR2 SMNVEV (reference sequence).

The V and J genes are TRBV5-1 and TRBJ1-2; D is possibly TRBD1 (6 bases). Looked up from germline, CDR1 is SGHRS and CDR2 is YFSETQ. V was clipped by 0 bases and J by 6 bases, with 9 bases between them. CDR3 length: 13 amino acids. CDR3 nucleotide sequence: TGCGCCAGCAGCTTGGCGACAGGTAATGGCTACACCTTC. Translating gives CASSLATGNGYTF.

CDR3 nucleotide sequence: TGTGCCAGCTCACCACCGATAACAGCAAATGAAAAACTGTTTTTT. Amino acids: CASSPPITANEKLFF. V is TRBV18 and J is TRBJ1-4; D gene unclear. Germline loops: CDR1 KGHSH, CDR2 LQKENI. CDR3 size: 15 residues. V was pared by 0 bases and J by 5 bases, with 10 bases between.

This clone appeared a single time. The chain is built from TRBV20-1 and TRBJ2-5; 13 bases fit TRBD2. Germline trimming cut 3 bases from V and 4 bases from J; bases unmatched to any gene: 8. This CDR3 has 16 residues. The V gene's germline CDR1 is DFQATT and CDR2 SNEGSKA (reference sequence). CDR3 in amino acids: CSASDTSGRAGETQYF. CDR3 DNA: TGCAGTGCTAGTGATACTAGCGGGAGGGCCGGAGAGACCCAGTACTTC.

V usage is TRBV28 and J usage is TRBJ2-5; TRBD2 aligns across 7 bases. Germline V gene data show CDR1 as MDHEN and CDR2 as SYDVKM. The CDR3 length is 14 residues. The V segment lost 2 bases and the J segment 7 bases; nucleotides outside the gene matches: 7. CDR3 in DNA: TGTGCCAGCAGTTTACCGGCGGGCGGGGGGACCCAGTACTTC. It translates to CASSLPAGGGTQYF.

The rearrangement uses TRBV19 and TRBJ2-1, with D hard to call. Trimming pared 5 bases from V and 0 bases from J, leaving 11 bases between. The CDR3 totals 15 residues. The germline V gene encodes CDR1 LNHDA and CDR2 SQIVND (reference sequence). The CDR3: CASSFDISSYNEQFF. The CDR3 nucleotides are TGTGCCAGTAGTTTTGATATCAGCTCCTACAATGAGCAGTTCTTC.

The rearrangement joins TRBV7-9 to TRBJ1-2; unclear D gene. CDR3 length: 13 amino acids. Between the trimmed V and J ends, which lost 3 bases and 3 bases, there was a span of 8 bases. Germline CDR1 is SEHNR and CDR2 is FQNEAQ (reference sequence). CDR3 sequence (DNA): TGTGCCAGCAGCTTCGGTATAGACTATGGCTACACCTTC. This sequence encodes CASSFGIDYGYTF.

J is TRBJ2-6 and V is TRBV2; 9 bases map to TRBD1. V shed 10 bases, J shed 2 bases, and the junction held 9 bases outside the gene matches. Germline values: CDR1 SNHLY, CDR2 FYNNEI. The CDR3 loop spans 16 amino acids. The CDR3 here is CATNRGQRTGANVLTF. The CDR3 DNA reads TGTGCCACAAACAGGGGGCAAAGGACTGGGGCCAACGTCCTGACTTTC.